This T cell receptor beta chain derives from a study of Tregs in tolerant kidney transplant recipients. Broader study findings: The most relevant donor-specific Treg TCRbeta repertoire apparently came from expansion with activated donor B cells. Tolerant patients' donor-specific Tregs expanded beyond overall Tregs, suggesting antigen-driven growth. Validation in larger populations is needed because few patients were studied.

Profiled with immunoSEQ multiplex PCR; TCRdb holds only in-frame clones, not every one. The data show tens of thousands of clones, about 91% seen once. Germline V gene sequence: CDR1 SGHTA, CDR2 FQGNSA. The V end lost 2 bases, the J end lost 2 bases, and 6 bases lay between the germline ends. The CDR3 runs to 13 residues. As for this clone: Its matching antigen is unknown.

The nonmyeloablative bone marrow transplants came from related graft donors, with transient mixed chimerism. The chain recombines TRBV7-2 with TRBJ1-2; D gene ambiguous. Here the sequenced sample was CD4+ T cells from blood (PBMCs), taken 24 months after the transplant. This TCR came from a human patient who received a combined kidney and bone marrow transplant. Part of the T cell pool may stem from the graft donor. CDR3 sequence reads: CASSLLQNYGYTF. DNA for the CDR3: TGTGCCAGCAGCTTACTCCAGAACTATGGCTACACCTTC.